This TCR beta chain was observed in a study of blood T cells in healthy people across ages. Findings and caveats of the study: Higher diversity and more naive CD4+ cells were features of long-lived donors, compared to aged donors. Age brought a roughly linear fall in TCR beta diversity measured per million T cells.

As regards this clonotype: Its matching antigen is unknown.

The extraction recovered at least 5 micrograms of total RNA per sample. A second PCR of about 7 to 12 cycles used a sample-barcoded 5' primer and a J-beta primer mix. Each CDR3 protein gets one entry after TCRdb re-called the 5' RACE reads with MiXCR. The table has some 1 million distinct CDR3 sequences, 40% to 45% seen once. Per the germline V gene, CDR1 is LGHDT and CDR2 is YNNKEL (reference sequence). The CDR3 totals 17 residues. This clonotype was obtained from a woman in her fifties or sixties in good health. The specimen was blood. This chain connects TRBV3-1 to TRBJ2-1; possible D gene TRBD1, 6 bases. The closer fit of TRBJ2-7 to the DNA end suggests the J call may be wrong. CDR3 sequence reads: CASSQAVAGASYNEQYF. The CDR3 DNA reads TGTGCCAGCAGCCAAGCGGTGGCAGGGGCGAGCTACAATGAGCAGTACTTC.